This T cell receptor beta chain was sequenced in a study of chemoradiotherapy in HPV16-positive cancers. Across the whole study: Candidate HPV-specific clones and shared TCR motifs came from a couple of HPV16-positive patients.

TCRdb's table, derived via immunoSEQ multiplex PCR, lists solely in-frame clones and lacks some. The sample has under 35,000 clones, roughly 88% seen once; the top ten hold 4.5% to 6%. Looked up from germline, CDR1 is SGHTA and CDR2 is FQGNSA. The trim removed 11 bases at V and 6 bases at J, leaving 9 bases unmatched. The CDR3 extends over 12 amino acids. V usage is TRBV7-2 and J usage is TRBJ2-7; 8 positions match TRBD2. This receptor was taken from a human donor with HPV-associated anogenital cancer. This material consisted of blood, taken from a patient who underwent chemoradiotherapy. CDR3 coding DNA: TGTGCCTCGGGACTAGATCCGGGCGAGCAGTACTTC. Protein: CASGLDPGEQYF.